These 31 T cell receptor beta chains share one sample of origin, sequenced in a study of T cells in Graves' hyperthyroidism and ophthalmopathy. The source material, RNA transcripts, was used to amplify TCR beta CDR3 regions. Initially, a first-round RT-PCR of the TCR CDR3 employed the HTBI primer set. Each CDR3 protein gets one entry after TCRdb re-called the multiplex PCR reads with MiXCR. The sample lists some 650,000 distinct CDR3 sequences; roughly a sixth were seen once. Sequenced input: blood. Receptors were obtained from a woman aged 40 to 49 with Graves' ophthalmopathy.

The V and J genes are TRBV20-1 and TRBJ2-3, with 9 bases lining up with TRBD2. The CDR3 is made up of 15 amino acids. Germline loops: CDR1 DFQATT, CDR2 SNEGSKA (reference sequence). Trimming removed 4 bases from V and 6 bases from J; junction bases left unmatched: 11. This CDR3 reads CSAMNWLAGLDTQYF. CDR3 coding DNA: TGCAGTGCTATGAATTGGCTAGCGGGATTGGATACGCAGTATTTT.

About this clonotype: This may come from a read error, since a much larger clone is one base off. V gene TRBV20-1 combines with J gene TRBJ2-7; TRBD2 matches at 7 bases. Germline loops: CDR1 DFQATT, CDR2 SNEGSKA (reference sequence). CDR3 length equals 15 residues. In DNA form, the CDR3 reads TGCACTGCTAGAGCCGTAGCGGGTACCTCCTACGAGCAGTACTTC. Translated, it gives CTARAVAGTSYEQYF.

This chain joins TRBV5-5 and TRBJ2-4, with TRBD2 as a possible D gene (5 bases). From germline, CDR1 is SGHKS and CDR2 YYEKEE (reference sequence). Trimming left V 2 bases short and J 5 bases short, with 11 bases between. CDR3 length: 14 residues. CDR3 in DNA: TGTGCCAGCAGCTTTGAGGGAAGCGAAAACATTCAGTACTTC. This translates into CASSFEGSENIQYF.

The chain joins TRBV2 to TRBJ2-6, with 10 bases lining up with TRBD1. The CDR3 length is 15 residues. The V and J ends lost 6 bases and 2 bases, in that order; junction bases with no gene match: 1. Per the germline V gene, CDR1 is SNHLY and CDR2 is FYNNEI. The CDR3 coding sequence is TGTGCCAGCAGCGACAGGGGGCCTGGGGCCAACGTCCTGACTTTC. It encodes CASSDRGPGANVLTF.

At least ten counts were recorded for this clonotype. This chain links TRBV7-3 with TRBJ2-3; the D is unclear. Trimming removed 0 bases at V and 3 bases at J, with 4 bases between. This CDR3 is 13 amino acids long. Germline CDR1 and CDR2: SGHTA and FQGTGA. The CDR3 spells CASSLTQTDTQYF. DNA for the CDR3: TGTGCCAGCAGCTTAACACAAACAGATACGCAGTATTTT.

The rearrangement uses TRBV28 and TRBJ1-4, with 7 positions matching TRBD1. Germline CDR1 MDHEN, CDR2 SYDVKM. Unmatched junction bases numbered 6, after V lost 4 bases and J lost 7 bases. The CDR3 runs to 14 residues. The CDR3 DNA sequence: TGTGCCAGCAGTTCGACAGGGATCAGTGAAAAACTGTTTTTT. It codes for CASSSTGISEKLFF.

V and J are TRBV4-1 and TRBJ1-3; TRBD1 might be the D (5 bases). The germline V gene encodes CDR1 MGHRA and CDR2 YSYEKL. The CDR3 is made up of 16 amino acids. V was pared by 4 bases and J by 1 base, with 14 bases between. DNA of the CDR3: TGCGCCAGCAGCCGGGGCACTGAAGAATCTGGAAACACCATATATTTT. Translated, it gives CASSRGTEESGNTIYF.

In its sample, this clonotype was seen many times. V usage is TRBV2 and J usage is TRBJ1-2; D is possibly TRBD1 (5 bases). The V end was cut by 3 bases, the J end by 4 bases, with 9 bases between. The CDR3 is 13 amino acids. Germline CDR1 reads SNHLY; CDR2 reads FYNNEI. The CDR3 region is CASSDQGLYGYTF. The DNA of the CDR3 is TGTGCCAGCAGTGACCAGGGACTCTATGGCTACACCTTC.

This clonotype was picked up many times. The genes are TRBV12-3 or TRBV12-4 and TRBJ1-1; 12 bases line up with TRBD1. V was clipped by 5 bases and J by 5 bases; unmatched bases: 6. This CDR3 has 15 amino acids. The CDR3 reads CASSGWDRGRTEAFF. Written as DNA, the CDR3 is TGTGCCAGCAGTGGATGGGACAGGGGGCGGACTGAAGCTTTCTTT.

Of note for this clonotype: Germline is not matched at one junction end, which may reflect a read error. J is TRBJ1-2 and V is TRBV10-3, with 9 bases lining up with TRBD1. This CDR3 region has 14 residues. CDR1 is ENHRY, CDR2 SYGVKD, per germline. The CDR3 DNA is TGTGCCGTCAGGGATGACAGGGGGTATTATGGCTACACCTTC. Translated, it gives CAVRDDRGYYGYTF.

The chain recombines TRBV30 with TRBJ1-2, with D possibly matching TRBD1 (6 bases). The CDR3 is made up of 14 amino acids. Per the germline V gene, CDR1 is GTSNPN and CDR2 is SVGIG (reference sequence). Trimming left V 3 bases short and J 8 bases short, with 19 bases between. CDR3 sequence: CAWSRLTGPQGYTF. DNA for the CDR3: TGTGCCTGGAGCCGACTTACAGGGCCTCAAGGCTACACCTTC.

This clonotype has a count of ten or more. The V call is TRBV3-1, the J call TRBJ1-2; the D is unclear. This CDR3 spans 15 amino acids. CDR1 is LGHDT and CDR2 is YNNKEL in the germline V gene (reference sequence). The V gene lost 0 bases and the J gene lost 4 bases, with 12 bases spanning the gap. The CDR3 nucleotides are TGTGCCAGCAGCCAAGATACGGGAGCCTTCTATGGCTACACCTTC. This gives the protein CASSQDTGAFYGYTF. Full variable domain (outside the CDR3, taken from reference TRBV3-1 and TRBJ1-2): DTAVSQTPKYLVTQMGNDKSIKCEQNLGHDTMYWYKQDSKKFLKIMFSYNNKELIINETVPNRFSPKSPDKAHLNLHINSLELGDSAVYFCASSQDTGAFYGYTFGSGTRLTVV.

This clonotype was recorded only once. V gene TRBV7-3 combines with J gene TRBJ2-1, with D perhaps TRBD1 (5 bases). This CDR3 is 15 amino acids long. Germline V gene data show CDR1 as SGHTA and CDR2 as FQGTGA. The V and J ends lost 4 bases and 9 bases respectively, with 19 bases between them. CDR3: CASSSLAGSSSEQFF. Here the CDR3 DNA reads TGTGCCAGCAGCTCACTGGCAGGGTCAAGCAGTGAGCAGTTCTTC.

This clonotype was seen many times. The chain combines TRBV11-2 with TRBJ1-3; D is unresolved. Germline lookup yields CDR1 SGHAT and CDR2 FQNNGV. V was clipped by 1 base and J by 3 bases, with 10 bases between them. The CDR3 loop spans 15 amino acids. CDR3 bases: TGTGCCAGCAGCTTAGTAAGGGATTATGGAAACACCATATATTTT. Translation: CASSLVRDYGNTIYF.

In its sample, this clonotype was seen many times. The rearrangement joins TRBV5-1 to TRBJ2-1, with 7 positions matching TRBD2. J lost 8 bases, V lost 0 bases, and 5 bases had no gene match. The CDR3 loop spans 14 amino acids. Germline assignment: CDR1 SGHRS and CDR2 YFSETQ. CDR3 residues: CASSLGGLVDEQFF. The CDR3 bases are TGCGCCAGCAGCTTGGGAGGACTAGTGGATGAGCAGTTCTTC.

In its sample, this clonotype was seen many times. The chain has TRBV28 and TRBJ1-2; no clear D. Germline lookup yields CDR1 MDHEN and CDR2 SYDVKM. This CDR3 comprises 14 residues. The V gene lost 2 bases and the J gene lost 5 bases, with 12 bases spanning the gap. CDR3 sequence (DNA): TGTGCCAGCAGTTTACAGATCGCGGCATATGGCTACACCTTC. Protein: CASSLQIAAYGYTF.

This clonotype was counted a few times. The chain couples TRBV4-1 to TRBJ2-5; possibly TRBD1 for D (5 bases). This CDR3 contains 17 residues. V was trimmed by 0 bases and J by 0 bases, leaving 14 bases between them. Germline V CDR1 and CDR2: MGHRA, YSYEKL. CDR3 nucleotides: TGCGCCAGCAGCCAAGACGCCTTGGACACATACCAAGAGACCCAGTACTTC. It codes for CASSQDALDTYQETQYF.

There are many counts of this clonotype. This sequence joins TRBV7-8 and TRBJ2-4; 7 bases agree with TRBD1. Germline V gives CDR1 SGHVS, CDR2 FQNEAQ. J was trimmed by 1 base and V by 5 bases; bases with no gene match: 8. This CDR3 is 16 amino acids long. The DNA for the CDR3 is TGTGCCAGCAGCCCGACTACAGGGGAGGCCAAAAACATTCAGTACTTC. Translation: CASSPTTGEAKNIQYF.

This clonotype has a count of ten or more. This chain uses TRBV5-6 with TRBJ2-7; tentatively, D is TRBD2 (5 bases). CDR3 length: 13 residues. Germline-derived CDR1 and CDR2 are SGHDT and YYEEEE. V was trimmed by 4 bases and J by 5 bases, leaving 13 bases between them. The CDR3 DNA is TGTGCCAGCAGCCGAGGGCAGACTGACGAGCAGTACTTC. This gives the protein CASSRGQTDEQYF.

Ten or more counts support this clonotype. V and J are TRBV7-9 and TRBJ1-4; D is ambiguous. This CDR3 region has 14 residues. V lost 5 bases and J lost 4, with 11 bases in between. Per germline, CDR1 SEHNR and CDR2 FQNEAQ (reference sequence). CDR3 DNA sequence: TGTGCCAGCAGCGGCAGTTGGGGTAATGAAAAACTGTTTTTT. Encoded protein: CASSGSWGNEKLFF.

The rearrangement uses TRBV6-1 and TRBJ1-6, with D unclear. This CDR3 has 13 residues. Germline-derived CDR1 and CDR2 are MNHNS and SASEGT. V lost 8 bases, J lost 10 bases, and 15 bases lay in between. CDR3 residues: CASSGGDGSPLHF. The CDR3 nucleotides read TGTGCCAGCTCGGGCGGCGATGGATCACCCCTCCACTTT.

V is TRBV9 and J is TRBJ1-4; D may be TRBD1 (5 bases). V lost 3 bases and J lost 7, with 16 bases in between. Per germline, CDR1 SGDLS and CDR2 YYNGEE. CDR3 length: 15 amino acids. The CDR3 is CASSAGGGEGEKLFF. In DNA form, the CDR3 reads TGTGCCAGCAGCGCTGGCGGGGGGGAAGGTGAAAAACTGTTTTTT.

The V and J genes are TRBV10-3 and TRBJ2-3; 7 nucleotides align to TRBD2. This CDR3 has 15 residues. Germline V gives CDR1 ENHRY, CDR2 SYGVKD. With V trimmed by 4 bases and J by 1 base, 5 bases remained unmatched. The CDR3 region has the DNA TGTGCCATCAGTGGAGGTGGGGGGGGCACAGATACGCAGTATTTT. It yields the protein CAISGGGGGTDTQYF.

There are many counts of this clonotype. The chain recombines TRBV4-1 with TRBJ2-5; 7 bases match TRBD1. Unmatched junction bases numbered 9, after V lost 4 bases and J lost 4 bases. Germline CDR1 is MGHRA and CDR2 is YSYEKL. This CDR3 is built from 15 residues. The CDR3 nucleotides read TGCGCCAGCAGCCCCGGGACAGCCGGCAGAGAGACCCAGTACTTC. This codes for CASSPGTAGRETQYF.

This clonotype appeared many times. This chain uses TRBV7-9 with TRBJ2-3, with TRBD2 matching over 15 bases. CDR1 is SEHNR, CDR2 FQNEAQ, per germline (reference sequence). The CDR3 has 19 residues. V dropped 4 bases and J dropped 0; count of bases not matched to a gene: 8. The CDR3 DNA follows: TGTGCCAGCAGCTCAACCGGGACTAGCGGGAGGTATAGCACAGATACGCAGTATTTT. This sequence encodes CASSSTGTSGRYSTDTQYF.

On this clonotype: A much larger clonotype is one base distant, so this may be a read error. The gene calls are TRBV3-1 and TRBJ2-1; maybe TRBD2 (6 bases). Germline-derived CDR1 and CDR2 are LGHDT and YNNKEL (reference sequence). V was cut by 0 bases and J by 7 bases, with 7 bases left in between. The CDR3 is 13 residues long. CDR3 sequence (DNA): TGTGCCAGCAGCCAAGATGGGGGGAATGAGCAGTTCTTC. Translated: CASSQDGGNEQFF.

The V and J genes are TRBV7-9 and TRBJ1-2; D unclear. CDR3 size: 14 residues. V gave up 1 base and J gave up 7 bases, with 13 bases separating them. In germline, CDR1 is SEHNR, CDR2 FQNEAQ (reference sequence). Here the CDR3 reads CASSLEGRHPGYTF. CDR3 bases: TGTGCCAGCAGCTTAGAAGGCAGGCATCCTGGCTACACCTTC. Full variable domain (remainder filled in from reference TRBV7-9 and TRBJ1-2): DTGVSQNPRHKITKRGQNVTFRCDPISEHNRLYWYRQTLGQGPEFLTYFQNEAQLEKSRLLSDRFSAERPKGSFSTLEIQRTEQGDSAMYLCASSLEGRHPGYTFGSGTRLTVV.

This clonotype has at least ten counts. The gene calls are TRBV3-1 and TRBJ2-3, with D tentatively TRBD1 (6 bases). V lost 2 bases to trimming and J lost 5 bases, with 14 bases between them. This CDR3 comprises 15 residues. Germline V gene sequence: CDR1 LGHDT, CDR2 YNNKEL (reference sequence). CDR3 protein: CASSQSSQGQDTQYF. The CDR3 nucleotides are TGTGCCAGCAGCCAATCCTCGCAGGGACAAGATACGCAGTATTTT.

On this clonotype itself: A read error may be the cause here, since a much bigger clone is one base away. The V and J genes are TRBV7-2 and TRBJ1-2; maybe TRBD1 (6 bases). Trimming shortened V by 1 base and J by 6 bases, and 9 bases separated the two germline ends. Germline V gene data show CDR1 as SGHTA and CDR2 as FQGNSA. The CDR3 has 13 amino acids. This CDR3 reads CASSLGTADGYTF. CDR3 in DNA: TGTGCCAGCAGCTTAGGGACAGCGGATGGCTACACCTTC.

This chain links TRBV7-9 with TRBJ2-2; 8 bases are shared with TRBD1. The CDR3 sequence is 16 residues long. V shed 2 bases, J shed 3 bases, and the junction held 5 bases outside the gene matches. CDR1 SEHNR and CDR2 FQNEAQ come from the germline V gene (reference sequence). The CDR3 loop is CASSLFAGGHTGELFF. CDR3 coding DNA: TGTGCCAGCAGCTTATTTGCAGGGGGCCACACCGGGGAGCTGTTTTTT.

This clonotype was seen ten or more times. This chain links TRBV20-1 with TRBJ2-7, with 10 bases fitting TRBD2. From germline, CDR1 is DFQATT and CDR2 SNEGSKA (reference sequence). Trimming cost V 4 bases and J 1 base; bases outside gene matches: 7. The CDR3 spans 15 residues. This chain's CDR3 is CSAKAGTSASYEQYF. In DNA, the CDR3 is TGCAGTGCTAAAGCCGGGACTAGCGCATCCTACGAGCAGTACTTC.